This T cell receptor (beta chain) was recovered during a study of blood T cell repertoires in COVID-19. Study-level background: The study drew acute and convalescent COVID-19 samples from the United States, Italy and Spain. In each case, the material was cDNA or gDNA derived from T cells, B-cell-depleted T cells, or PBMCs.

The V and J ends lost 4 bases and 0 bases, in that order; junction bases with no gene match: 27. Per the germline V gene, CDR1 is LNHNV and CDR2 is YYDKDF (reference sequence). The CDR3 has 23 residues. Per the study methods: Counts of nucleated cells, estimated from reference gene primer amplification, were obtained. The protocol was immunoSEQ multiplex PCR, while the TCRdb copy is restricted to in-frame clones and leaves out a portion. That table is the source of V, J and clone size, and D and trimming were worked out from the DNA. The data contain 250,000 to 350,000 clones, roughly 83% of them singletons. Enrollment of patients from Seattle took place during active infection, with longitudinal follow-up.

This TCR was recovered from a human donor with COVID-19, enrolled during active disease. The donor label of this sample is uncertain. V and J are TRBV15 and TRBJ1-5; 7 bases fit TRBD1. Sequenced material: peripheral blood. CDR3 sequence (DNA): TGTGCCACCAGCACCCAATTCTCCGGTGGACGGAGGGGACAGATTTATAGCAATCAGCCCCAGCATTTT. Translated: CATSTQFSGGRRGQIYSNQPQHF.